This T cell receptor beta chain was profiled in a study of PD-1 blockade in mismatch repair-deficient tumors (TCRdb year 2017). Study-level background: Between September 2013 and September 2016, around 91 consecutive patients with 11 to 13 mismatch repair-deficient cancer types, all previously treated and progressing, were enrolled in the trial. Tumor-associated T cell clones in the peripheral blood of patients responding to PD-1 blockade were tracked using deep sequencing of TCR CDR3 regions. On the study overall, not on this receptor specifically: Rapid expansion after pembrolizumab followed by contraction, generally before radiologic responses, was shown by tumor-resident clones, which were often undetectable in blood before treatment.

With respect to this clone: The antigen it recognizes is unknown. No much larger clone is present one base from it, and per-base qualities are unavailable.

The meaning of the sample's time point label: peripheral blood 12 weeks after first pembrolizumab dose. For each enrolled patient, mismatch repair deficiency was established using either polymerase chain reaction or immunohistochemistry. TCR sequencing was performed for a few patients who responded to pembrolizumab therapy. In the phase II trial, pembrolizumab PD-1 blockade was tested prospectively in advanced mismatch repair-deficient cancers, no matter which tissue of origin the cancers came from. Peripheral blood T cell samples were collected serially, before PD-1 blockade began and at several time points afterward. Blood sampling times were expressed in weeks after the first pembrolizumab dose. Library preparation employed the immunoSEQ multiplex PCR assay. TCRdb took over this immuneACCESS table, retaining in-frame rearrangements with V and J assigned. Such tables are incomplete; in checked studies, under half of the missing clones stem from an unresolved V gene, and the remainder is unexplained. The sample yields about 84,000 clones; roughly 80% were counted once. Of the sample, approximately 2.7% is held by the ten largest clones.

The CDR3 runs 15 amino acids, cysteine and phenylalanine included. Only the CDR3 part of the read is kept: 45 bases, read in frame from the first base. V is reduced by 8 bases and J by 0 bases, leaving a spacing of 16 bases between them. CDR1 is given as MNHNS and CDR2 as SASEGT, both from the germline V gene. The sequencing here drew on peripheral blood, taken 12 weeks after starting pembrolizumab. This receptor was identified in an adult with mismatch repair-deficient cancer. The rearrangement combines TRBV6-1 with TRBJ1-2, with the D gene call left open. CDR3 reads: CASFDGLPANYGYTF. The nucleotide sequence reads TGTGCCAGCTTTGACGGCCTGCCAGCTAACTATGGCTACACCTTC.